This is a list of T cell receptor beta chains from one sample in a study of identifying expanded T cells in peripheral blood. The data were produced by immunoSEQ multiplex PCR, yet TCRdb's version contains in-frame clones alone and is incomplete. The sample carries roughly 92,000 clones, more than 70% recorded once. The sequencing input was blood. The receptor set was obtained from a person between 18 and 75 years old in good health. Both conserved end residues are trimmed from each CDR3.

v_gene	j_gene	CDR3aa
TRBV10-1	TRBJ2-1	ATKTGRGANNEQF
TRBV18	TRBJ2-2	ASSPPSSPTGELF
TRBV27	TRBJ2-3	ASSPRRTSGGFTDTQY
TRBV5-1	TRBJ2-7	ASSLGGTQSYEQY
TRBV23-1	TRBJ1-6	ASSRFRGTRSPH
TRBV4-2	TRBJ2-5	ASSQDSGRAGGAQTQY
TRBV7-2	TRBJ1-1	ASSLVAGWDTEAF
TRBV4-3	TRBJ2-1	ASSQFFHNEQF
TRBV2	TRBJ1-2	ASSPTGAYGYT
TRBV7-9	TRBJ2-1	ASSLVEGGEQF
TRBV11-1	TRBJ1-2	ASSTRQGRGGYT
TRBV18	TRBJ1-1	ASSPQLSPATEAF
TRBV2	TRBJ1-1	ASSDWSSGTEAF
TRBV5-6	TRBJ2-7	ASSPGSYEQY